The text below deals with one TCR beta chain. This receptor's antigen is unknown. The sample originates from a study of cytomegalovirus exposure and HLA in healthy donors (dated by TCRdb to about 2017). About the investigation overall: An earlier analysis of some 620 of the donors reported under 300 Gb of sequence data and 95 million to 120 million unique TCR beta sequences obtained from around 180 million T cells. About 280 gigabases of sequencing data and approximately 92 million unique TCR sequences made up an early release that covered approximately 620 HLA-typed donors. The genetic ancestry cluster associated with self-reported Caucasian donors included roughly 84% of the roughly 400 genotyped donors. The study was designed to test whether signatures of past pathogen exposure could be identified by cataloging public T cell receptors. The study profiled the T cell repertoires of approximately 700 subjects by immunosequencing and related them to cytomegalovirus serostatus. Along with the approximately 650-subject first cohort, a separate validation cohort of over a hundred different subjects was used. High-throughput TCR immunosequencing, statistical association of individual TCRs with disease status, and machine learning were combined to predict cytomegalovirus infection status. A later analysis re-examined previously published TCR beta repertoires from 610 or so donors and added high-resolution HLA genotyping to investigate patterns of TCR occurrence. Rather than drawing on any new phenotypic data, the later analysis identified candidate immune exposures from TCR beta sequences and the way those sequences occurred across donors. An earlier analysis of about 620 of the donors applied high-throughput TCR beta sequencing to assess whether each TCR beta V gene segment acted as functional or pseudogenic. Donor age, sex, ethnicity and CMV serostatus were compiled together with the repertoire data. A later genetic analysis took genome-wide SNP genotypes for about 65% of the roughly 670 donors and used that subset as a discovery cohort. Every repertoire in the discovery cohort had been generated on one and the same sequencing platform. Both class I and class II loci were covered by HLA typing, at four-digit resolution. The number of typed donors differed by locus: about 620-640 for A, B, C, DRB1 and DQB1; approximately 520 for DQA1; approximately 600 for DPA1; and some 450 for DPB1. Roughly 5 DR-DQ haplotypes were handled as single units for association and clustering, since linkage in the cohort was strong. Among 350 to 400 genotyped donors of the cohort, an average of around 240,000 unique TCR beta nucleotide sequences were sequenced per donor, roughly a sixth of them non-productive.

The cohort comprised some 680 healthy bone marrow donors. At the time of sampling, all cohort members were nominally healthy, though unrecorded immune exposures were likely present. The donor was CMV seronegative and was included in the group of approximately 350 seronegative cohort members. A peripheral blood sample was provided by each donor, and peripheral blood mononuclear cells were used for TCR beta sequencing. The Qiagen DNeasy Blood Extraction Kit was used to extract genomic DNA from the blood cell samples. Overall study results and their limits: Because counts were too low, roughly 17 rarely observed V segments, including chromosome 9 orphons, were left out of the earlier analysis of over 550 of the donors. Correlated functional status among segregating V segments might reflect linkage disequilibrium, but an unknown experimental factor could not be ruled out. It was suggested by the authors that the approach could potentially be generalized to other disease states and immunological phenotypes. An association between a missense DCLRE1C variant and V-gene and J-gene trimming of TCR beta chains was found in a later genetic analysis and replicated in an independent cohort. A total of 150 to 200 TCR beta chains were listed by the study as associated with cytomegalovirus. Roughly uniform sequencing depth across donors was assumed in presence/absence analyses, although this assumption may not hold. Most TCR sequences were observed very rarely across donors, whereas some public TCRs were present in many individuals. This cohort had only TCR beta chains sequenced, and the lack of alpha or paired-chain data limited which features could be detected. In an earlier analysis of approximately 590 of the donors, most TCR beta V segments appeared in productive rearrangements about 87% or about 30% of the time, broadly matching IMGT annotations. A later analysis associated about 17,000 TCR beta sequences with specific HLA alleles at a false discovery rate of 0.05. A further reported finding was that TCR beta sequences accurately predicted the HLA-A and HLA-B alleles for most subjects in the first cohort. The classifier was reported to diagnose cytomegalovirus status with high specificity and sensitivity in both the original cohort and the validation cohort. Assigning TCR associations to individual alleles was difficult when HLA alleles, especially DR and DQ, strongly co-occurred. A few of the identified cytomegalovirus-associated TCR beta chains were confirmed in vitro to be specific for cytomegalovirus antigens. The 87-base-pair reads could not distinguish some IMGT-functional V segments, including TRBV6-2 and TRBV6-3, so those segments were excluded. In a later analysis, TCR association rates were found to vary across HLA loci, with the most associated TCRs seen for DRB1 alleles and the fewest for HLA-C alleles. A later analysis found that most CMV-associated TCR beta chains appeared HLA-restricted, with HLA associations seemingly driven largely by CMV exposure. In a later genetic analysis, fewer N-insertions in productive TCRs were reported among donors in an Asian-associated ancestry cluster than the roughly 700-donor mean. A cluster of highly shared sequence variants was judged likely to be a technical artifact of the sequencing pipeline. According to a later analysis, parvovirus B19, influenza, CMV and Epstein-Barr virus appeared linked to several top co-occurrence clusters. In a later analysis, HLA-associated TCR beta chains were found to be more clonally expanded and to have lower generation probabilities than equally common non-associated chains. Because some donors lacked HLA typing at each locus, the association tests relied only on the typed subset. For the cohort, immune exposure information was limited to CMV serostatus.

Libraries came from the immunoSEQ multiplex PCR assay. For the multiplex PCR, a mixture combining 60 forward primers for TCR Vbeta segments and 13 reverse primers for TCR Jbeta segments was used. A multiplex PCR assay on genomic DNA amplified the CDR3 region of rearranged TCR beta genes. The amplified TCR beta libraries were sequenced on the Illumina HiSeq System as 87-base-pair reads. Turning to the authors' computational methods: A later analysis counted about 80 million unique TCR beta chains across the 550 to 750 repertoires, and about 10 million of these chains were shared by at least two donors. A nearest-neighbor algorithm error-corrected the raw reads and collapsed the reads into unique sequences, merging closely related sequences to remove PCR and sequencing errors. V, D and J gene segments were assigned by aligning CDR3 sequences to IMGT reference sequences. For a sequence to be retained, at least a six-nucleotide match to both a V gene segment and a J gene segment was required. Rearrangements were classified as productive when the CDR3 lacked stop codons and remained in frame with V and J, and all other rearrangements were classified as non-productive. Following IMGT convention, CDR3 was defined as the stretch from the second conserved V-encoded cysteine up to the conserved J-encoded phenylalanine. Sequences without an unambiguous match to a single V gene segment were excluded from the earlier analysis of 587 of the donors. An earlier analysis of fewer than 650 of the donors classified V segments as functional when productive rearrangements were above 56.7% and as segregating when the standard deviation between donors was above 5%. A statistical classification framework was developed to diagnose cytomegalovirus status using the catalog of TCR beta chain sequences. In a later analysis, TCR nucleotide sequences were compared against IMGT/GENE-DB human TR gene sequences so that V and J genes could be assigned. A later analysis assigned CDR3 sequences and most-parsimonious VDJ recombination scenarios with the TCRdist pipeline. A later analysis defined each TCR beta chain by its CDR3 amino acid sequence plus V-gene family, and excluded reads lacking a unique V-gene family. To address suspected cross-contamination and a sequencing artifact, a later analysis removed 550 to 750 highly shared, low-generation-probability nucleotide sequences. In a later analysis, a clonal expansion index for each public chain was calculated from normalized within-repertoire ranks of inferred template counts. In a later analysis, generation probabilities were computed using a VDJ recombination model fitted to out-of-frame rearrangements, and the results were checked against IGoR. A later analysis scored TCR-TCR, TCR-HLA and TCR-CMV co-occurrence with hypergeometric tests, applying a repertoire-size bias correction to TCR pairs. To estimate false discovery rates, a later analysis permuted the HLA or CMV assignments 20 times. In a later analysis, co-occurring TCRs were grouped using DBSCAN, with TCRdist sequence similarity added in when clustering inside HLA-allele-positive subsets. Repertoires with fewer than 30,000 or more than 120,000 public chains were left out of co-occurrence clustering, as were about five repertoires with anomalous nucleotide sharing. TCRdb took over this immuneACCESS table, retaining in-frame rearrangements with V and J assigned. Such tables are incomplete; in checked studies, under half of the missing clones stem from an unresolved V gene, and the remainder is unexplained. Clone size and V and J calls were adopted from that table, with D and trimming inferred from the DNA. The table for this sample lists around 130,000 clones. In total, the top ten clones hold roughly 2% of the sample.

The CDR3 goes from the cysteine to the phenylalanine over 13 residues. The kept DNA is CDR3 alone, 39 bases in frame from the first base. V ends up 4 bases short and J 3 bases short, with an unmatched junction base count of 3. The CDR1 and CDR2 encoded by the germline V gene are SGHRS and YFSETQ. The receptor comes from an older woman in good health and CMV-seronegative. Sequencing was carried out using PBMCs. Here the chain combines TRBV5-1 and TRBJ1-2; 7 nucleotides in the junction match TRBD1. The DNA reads TGCGCCAGCAGCGCTGACAGGGACTATGGCTACACCTTC. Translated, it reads CASSADRDYGYTF.